One and the same sample provided the 2 T cell receptor beta chains below, sequenced in a study of T cells after yellow fever vaccination. TCRdb called the 5' RACE reads again in MiXCR, with one record for every CDR3 protein. This table holds about 510,000 distinct CDR3 sequences, around a fifth found once. The sequencing here drew on PBMCs, taken approximately 20 days after the first yellow fever vaccination. All receptors derive from a man younger than 35 who received the YFV17D yellow fever vaccine.

This clonotype was picked up a small number of times. The genes are TRBV4-1 and TRBJ1-1; D may be TRBD1 (5 bases). V lost 4 bases and J lost 8, with 11 bases in between. This CDR3 contains 12 residues. CDR1 MGHRA and CDR2 YSYEKL come from the germline V gene. The CDR3 loop is CASSPIGEEAFF. CDR3 in DNA: TGCGCCAGCAGCCCCATAGGGGAAGAAGCTTTCTTT.

In this sample, this clonotype turned up a few times. V and J are TRBV14 and TRBJ1-4; 7 bases match TRBD1. Germline loops: CDR1 SGHDN, CDR2 FVKESK. The junction had 0 bases not matched to a gene; V was cut back by 0 bases and J by 2 bases. CDR3 length: 15 residues. CDR3 sequence (DNA): TGTGCCAGCAGCCAAGACAGGGGGACTAATGAAAAACTGTTTTTT. Translated: CASSQDRGTNEKLFF.